What follows are 10 T cell receptor beta chains derived from one specimen sequenced in a study of technical replicates of blood from a handful of donors. Here immunoSEQ multiplex PCR was the method, and the copy in TCRdb shows in-frame clones only, minus some. The sample has about 79,000 clones, around 92% seen once. Sequenced sample: T cells isolated from PBMCs. The receptors were sampled from a human donor in good health. Some clones in this sample may be carry-over from other donors' samples.

The V call is TRBV4-1, the J call TRBJ2-1; tentatively, D is TRBD2 (6 bases). Trimming stripped 8 bases from V and 6 bases from J, with 11 bases between. The CDR3 contains 12 residues. Germline CDR1 MGHRA, CDR2 YSYEKL. DNA for the CDR3: TGCGCCAGCGGGGGACTCGGCAATGAGCAGTTCTTC. Residues: CASGGLGNEQFF.

The rearrangement uses TRBV6-6 and TRBJ1-2, with 10 bases matching TRBD1. Germline CDR1 reads MNHNY; CDR2 reads SVGAGI (reference sequence). V trimming: 6 bases; J trimming: 3 bases; junction bases outside the gene matches: 7. The CDR3 spans 15 residues. CDR3 nucleotides: TGTGCCAGCAGGCCGACAGGGGGCTTCTACTATGGCTACACCTTC. Translating gives CASRPTGGFYYGYTF.

The V and J genes are TRBV5-4 and TRBJ1-2, with 8 bases that match TRBD1. V lost 4 bases to trimming and J lost 5 bases; unmatched junction nucleotides: 4. From germline, CDR1 is SGHNT and CDR2 YYREEE (reference sequence). The CDR3 length is 13 residues. Here the CDR3 DNA reads TGTGCCAGCAGCGATACAGGGGGGTATGGCTACACCTTC. Translated: CASSDTGGYGYTF.

V gene TRBV4-2 combines with J gene TRBJ2-7, with D possibly being TRBD2 (5 bases). Germline assignment: CDR1 LGHNA and CDR2 YNFKEQ. Between the trimmed V and J ends, which lost 1 base and 7 bases, there was a span of 14 bases. This CDR3 has 14 amino acids. This CDR3 reads CASSQGEGEGEQYF. Here the CDR3 DNA reads TGTGCCAGCAGCCAAGGAGAGGGAGAGGGTGAGCAGTACTTC.

This chain uses TRBV5-4 with TRBJ1-2; D not certain. The CDR3 runs 15 residues. Germline CDR1 is SGHNT and CDR2 is YYREEE (reference sequence). Trimming stripped 3 bases from V and 1 base from J, with 13 bases between. The CDR3 nucleotides are TGTGCCAGCAGCTGGCCGGGTAGCATTAACTATGGCTACACCTTC. It encodes CASSWPGSINYGYTF.

The gene calls are TRBV15 and TRBJ1-1; D remains ambiguous. The CDR3 runs to 14 residues. The V end was cut by 5 bases, the J end by 0 bases, with 10 bases between. The germline CDR1 and CDR2 sequences are LNHNV and YYDKDF (reference sequence). In DNA form, the CDR3 reads TGTGCCACCAGCCCTTCAACAATGAACACTGAAGCTTTCTTT. It yields the protein CATSPSTMNTEAFF.

The rearrangement links TRBV7-2 to TRBJ1-1, with TRBD1 as a possible D gene (5 bases). Trimming removed 1 base at V and 7 bases at J, with 10 bases between. The CDR3 length is 13 residues. The germline V gene encodes CDR1 SGHTA and CDR2 FQGNSA. This CDR3 is CASSLVGQGEAFF. Here the CDR3 DNA reads TGTGCCAGCAGCTTAGTAGGGCAGGGTGAAGCTTTCTTT.

The chain employs TRBV5-6 and TRBJ1-2, with D uncertain. Germline CDR1 SGHDT, CDR2 YYEEEE. The CDR3 sequence is 13 residues long. V gave up 0 bases and J gave up 6 bases, with 9 bases separating them. The CDR3 spells CASSLGHPHGYTF. The CDR3 coding sequence is TGTGCCAGCAGCTTGGGGCACCCCCATGGCTACACCTTC.

CDR3 protein: CASSESIAVTDTQYF. Here the CDR3 DNA reads TGCGCCAGCAGTGAGTCGATAGCGGTTACAGATACGCAGTATTTT. The genes are TRBV10-1 and TRBJ2-3, with D perhaps matching TRBD2 (6 bases). The CDR3 loop spans 15 amino acids. The germline V and J ends were trimmed by 0 bases and 3 bases, with 10 bases remaining between them. In germline, CDR1 is WNHNN, CDR2 SYGVQD (reference sequence).

The chain links TRBV11-3 to TRBJ2-1; 7 nucleotides match TRBD2. Per germline, CDR1 SGHNT and CDR2 YENEEA. V lost 5 bases to trimming and J lost 0 bases; unmatched junction nucleotides: 7. This CDR3 spans 16 amino acids. The CDR3: CASSPWTRSSYNEQFF. CDR3 nucleotides: TGTGCCAGCAGCCCTTGGACTAGAAGCTCCTACAATGAGCAGTTCTTC. The full variable domain, with the rest looked up from reference TRBV11-3 and TRBJ2-1, is EAGVVQSPRYKIIEKKQPVAFWCNPISGHNTLYWYLQNLGQGPELLIRYENEEAVDDSQLPKDRFSAERLKGVDSTLKIQPAELGDSAVYLCASSPWTRSSYNEQFFGPGTRLTVL.